Below, 4 T cell receptor beta chains from the same sample are listed, as sequenced in a study of tumor-infiltrating lymphocytes in oesophageal squamous cell carcinoma. One entry per CDR3 protein, called by TCRdb with MiXCR from the PCR reads. Among approximately 11,000 distinct CDR3 sequences listed, around 50% were seen once. The sample consisted of esophageal tumor tissue. All receptors derive from a male donor with esophageal squamous cell carcinoma.

Note on this clonotype: The CDR3 does not end in the conserved phenylalanine or tryptophan, so this is likely a read error. The limits of the CDR3 on the DNA are not certain, so only TCRdb's listed CDR3 is given. The chain uses TRBV11-2 and TRBJ2-6. The CDR3 extends over 9 residues, inclusive of both ends. Per germline, CDR1 SGHAT and CDR2 FQNNGV. CDR3 residues: CASSLEFGS.

The chain carries TRBV7-9 and TRBJ2-1; 9 bases line up with TRBD1. The CDR3 has 13 amino acids. Trimming at V came to 5 bases and at J to 10 bases, leaving 6 bases not matched to a gene. Per germline, CDR1 SEHNR and CDR2 FQNEAQ (reference sequence). CDR3: CASSPTGGYEQFF. CDR3 sequence (DNA): TGTGCCAGCAGCCCTACAGGGGGCTACGAGCAGTTCTTC.

The gene calls are TRBV27 and TRBJ2-3; 8 bases match TRBD2. The J call may be incorrect, as the DNA end agrees better with TRBJ2-7. The CDR3 totals 14 residues. CDR1 MNHEY and CDR2 SMNVEV come from the germline V gene (reference sequence). The CDR3 is CASSSWTSTYEQYF. In DNA form, the CDR3 reads TGTGCCAGCAGTAGCTGGACTAGCACCTACGAGCAGTACTTC.

This clonotype was picked up many times. This chain links TRBV28 with TRBJ2-1; D might be TRBD1 (5 bases). Trimming removed 6 bases from V and 9 bases from J, with 21 bases in between. This CDR3 contains 15 residues. Germline V gives CDR1 MDHEN, CDR2 SYDVKM. Here the CDR3 DNA reads TGTGCCAGCAGGGGGCGCTCGGCTGGTGAACGTGAGCAGTTCTTC. It specifies CASRGRSAGEREQFF.